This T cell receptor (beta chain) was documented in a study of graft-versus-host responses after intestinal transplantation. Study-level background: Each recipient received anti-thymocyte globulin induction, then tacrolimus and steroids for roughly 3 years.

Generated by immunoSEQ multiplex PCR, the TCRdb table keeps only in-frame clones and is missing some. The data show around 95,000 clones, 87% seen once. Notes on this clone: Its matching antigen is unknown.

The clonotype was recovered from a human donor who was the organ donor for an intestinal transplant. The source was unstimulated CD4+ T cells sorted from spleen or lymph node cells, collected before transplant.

The CDR3: CASSRRGVEQFF. DNA for the CDR3: TGTGCCAGCAGCCGCCGAGGGGTTGAGCAGTTCTTC. This sequence joins TRBV6-5 and TRBJ2-1; D might be TRBD1 or TRBD2, each matching 5 bases. Trimming removed 6 bases at V and 9 bases at J, with 12 bases between. CDR1 is MNHEY and CDR2 is SVGAGI in the germline V gene. This CDR3 region has 12 residues.